The TCR beta chain under discussion was sequenced for a study of blood T cell repertoires in COVID-19. Looking at the study overall: PBMCs, B-cell-depleted T cells, or T cells provided the cDNA or gDNA that made up the material.

Per the germline V gene, CDR1 is WSHSY and CDR2 is SAAADI. V dropped 3 bases and J dropped 4; count of bases not matched to a gene: 4. This CDR3 region has 15 residues. The assay was immunoSEQ multiplex PCR, and TCRdb's table has in-frame clones only and misses some. Found here are roughly 250,000 clones, 75% to 85% of them singletons; the top ten hold about an eighth. V usage is TRBV10-2 and J usage is TRBJ2-3, with 10 bases identical to TRBD2. Sequencing was performed on peripheral blood. The clonotype originates from a woman in her fifties or sixties with active or convalescent COVID-19. The CDR3: CASSERTSGADTQYF. Written as DNA, the CDR3 is TGCGCCAGCAGTGAAAGGACTAGCGGCGCAGATACGCAGTATTTT.